The source of this T cell receptor beta chain is a study of tumor-infiltrating lymphocytes in oesophageal squamous cell carcinoma. In its sample, this clonotype was seen a few times. From the PCR reads, TCRdb called clonotypes with MiXCR, one entry per CDR3 protein. Of nearly 20,000 distinct CDR3 sequences listed, approximately 40% are singletons. The receptor's source is a male donor with esophageal squamous cell carcinoma. Sequencing used blood.

CDR3 nucleotide sequence: TGTGCCAGCAAGCTTCTGGGGCAGGGGAATGAGCAGTTCTTC. Amino acid sequence: CASKLLGQGNEQFF. The chain recombines TRBV7-2 with TRBJ2-1; D possibly corresponds to TRBD1 (6 bases). Per germline, CDR1 SGHTA and CDR2 FQGNSA. The CDR3 extends over 14 amino acids. V was trimmed by 7 bases and J by 7 bases, leaving 17 bases between them. Full variable domain (rest looked up from reference TRBV7-2 and TRBJ2-1): GAGVSQSPSNKVTEKGKDVELRCDPISGHTALYWYRQSLGQGLEFLIYFQGNSAPDKSGLPSDRFSAERTGGSVSTLTIQRTQQEDSAVYLCASKLLGQGNEQFFGPGTRLTVL.